Included here is one T cell receptor (beta chain) sequence, with context. Its target is not known. At one end the junction does not follow the germline gene, possibly because of a read error. The library came from three nested PCR rounds adapted from ARM-PCR protocols. TCRdb passed the multiplex PCR reads through MiXCR, listing each CDR3 protein once. The sample holds about 85,000 distinct CDR3 sequences, approximately 57% seen once. Germline-derived CDR1 and CDR2 are MGHRA and YSYEKL. The length of the CDR3 is 16 residues. This entry is derived from a study of tumor and adjacent non-tumor tissue in lung cancer. Study summary: There were 11 to 13 adenocarcinoma, a couple of squamous cell carcinoma and 1 small cell lung cancer cases. Approximately 4 million productive TCRbeta reads were obtained per sample on average. Study outcomes and limitations: TCR diversity was significantly greater in tumor than normal lung tissue. Tumor repertoires had a smaller top 100 clone share than normal lung.

No cell sorting was done before RNA was extracted from the tissue. The chain links TRBV4-1 to TRBJ2-7; D remains ambiguous. Sequencing was done on a sample of lung tumor tissue. The source of this sequence is a man aged 70 or older with non-small cell lung cancer. The CDR3 nucleotides are TGCGCCAGCGGCCAAGGCCCCGGGCAAGGTGACTACGAGCAGTACTTC. Amino acids: CASGQGPGQGDYEQYF.